This T cell receptor beta chain comes out of a study of blood T cell repertoires in COVID-19. For the study at large: Samples representing acute and convalescent COVID-19 were sourced from the United States, Italy and Spain. Nucleic acid was either cDNA or gDNA, and it came from T cells, B-cell-depleted T cells, or PBMCs.

In the original analysis: Scientists estimated how many nucleated cells there were by amplifying reference gene primers. Produced via immunoSEQ multiplex PCR; TCRdb's table is partial and in-frame only. The D gene and trimming were derived from the DNA, and the V and J assignments and clone size from that table. The sample carries about 120,000 clones, 78% recorded once. Trimming took 0 bases from V and 1 from J, leaving 12 bases between them. The CDR3 has 16 amino acids. CDR1 KGHSH and CDR2 LQKENI come from the germline V gene. The V gene is TRBV18, the J gene TRBJ1-2; maybe TRBD1 (5 bases). What was sequenced was peripheral blood. The origin of this receptor is a man between 65 and 85 years old with acute or convalescent COVID-19. The CDR3 protein is CASSPPSQGHNYGYTF. In DNA, the CDR3 is TGTGCCAGCTCACCACCGTCTCAGGGCCATAACTATGGCTACACCTTC.